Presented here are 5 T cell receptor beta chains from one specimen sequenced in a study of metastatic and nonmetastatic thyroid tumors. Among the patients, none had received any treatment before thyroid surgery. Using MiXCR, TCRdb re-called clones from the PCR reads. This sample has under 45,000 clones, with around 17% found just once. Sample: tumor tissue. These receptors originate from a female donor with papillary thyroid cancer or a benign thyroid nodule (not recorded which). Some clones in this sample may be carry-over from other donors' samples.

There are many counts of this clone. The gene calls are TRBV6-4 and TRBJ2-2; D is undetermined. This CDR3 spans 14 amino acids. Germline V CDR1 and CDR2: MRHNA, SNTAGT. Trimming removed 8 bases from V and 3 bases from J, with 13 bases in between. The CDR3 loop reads CASAIDTDTGELFF. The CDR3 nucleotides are TGTGCCAGCGCTATTGACACGGACACCGGGGAGCTGTTTTTT.

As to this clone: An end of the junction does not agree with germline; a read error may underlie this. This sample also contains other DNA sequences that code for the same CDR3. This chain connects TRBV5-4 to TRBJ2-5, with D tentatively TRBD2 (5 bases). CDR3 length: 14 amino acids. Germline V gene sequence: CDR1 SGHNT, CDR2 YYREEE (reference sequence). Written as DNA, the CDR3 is TGTGCCAGTAGCTTAGACTACCGACGAGAGACCCAGTACTTC. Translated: CASSLDYRRETQYF. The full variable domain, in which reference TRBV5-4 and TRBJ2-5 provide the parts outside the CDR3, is ETGVTQSPTHLIKTRGQQVTLRCSSQSGHNTVSWYQQALGQGPQFIFQYYREEENGRGNFPPRFSGLQFPNYSSELNVNALELDDSALYLCASSLDYRRETQYFGPGTRLLVL.

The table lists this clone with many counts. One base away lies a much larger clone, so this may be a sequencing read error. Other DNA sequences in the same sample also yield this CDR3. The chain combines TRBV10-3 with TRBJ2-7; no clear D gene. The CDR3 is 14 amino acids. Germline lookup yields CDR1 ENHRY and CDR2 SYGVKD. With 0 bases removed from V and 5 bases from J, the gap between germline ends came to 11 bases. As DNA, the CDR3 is TGTGCCATCAGTGAGTCAACGGGTCGGGACGAGCAGTACTTC. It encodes CAISESTGRDEQYF.

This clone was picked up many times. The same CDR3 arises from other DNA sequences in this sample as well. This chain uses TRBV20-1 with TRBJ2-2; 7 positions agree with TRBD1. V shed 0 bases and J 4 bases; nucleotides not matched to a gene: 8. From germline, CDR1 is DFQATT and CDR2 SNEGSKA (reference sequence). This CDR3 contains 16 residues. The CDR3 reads CSARDPTGTATGELFF. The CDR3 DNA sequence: TGCAGTGCTAGAGATCCCACCGGGACAGCCACCGGGGAGCTGTTTTTT.

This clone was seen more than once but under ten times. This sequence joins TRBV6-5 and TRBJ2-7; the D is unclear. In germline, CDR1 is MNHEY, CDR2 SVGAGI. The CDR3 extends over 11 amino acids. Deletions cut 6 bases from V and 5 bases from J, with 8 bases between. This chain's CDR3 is CASSRTNEQYF. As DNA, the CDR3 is TGTGCCAGCAGCAGGACGAACGAGCAGTACTTC.